This T cell receptor (beta chain) was found in a study of tumor-infiltrating lymphocytes in primary liver carcinoma. Turning to the study itself: Roughly 3.65 to 7.5 million productive TCRbeta reads came from each sample, comparable across tissue types.

A primer in the constant region served to generate TCR beta cDNA from approximately 500 ng of total RNA. Three rounds of nested multiplex PCR with slightly modified ARM-PCR produced TCR beta libraries. Investigators reported that the first two PCR rounds, at 9 to 11 cycles each, used TRBV1-TRBV30 forward primers with a C-beta reverse primer. Each CDR3 protein is one row after TCRdb ran MiXCR on the multiplex PCR reads. The repertoire holds fewer than 350,000 distinct CDR3 sequences, with around three fifths as singletons. CDR3 size: 14 residues. Deletions cut 2 bases from V and 7 bases from J, with 13 bases between. Germline values: CDR1 LGHNA, CDR2 YNFKEQ. Unsorted whole blood yielded blood RNA, and germline DNA was extracted as well.

This chain joins TRBV4-2 and TRBJ2-3; D may be TRBD2 (6 bases). The sequence came from a middle-aged man with primary liver carcinoma and hepatitis B virus infection. The sequencing sample was made of peripheral blood. The CDR3 DNA reads as TGTGCCAGCAGCCAATCACTAGCATCGTATACGCAGTATTTT. Amino acids: CASSQSLASYTQYF.